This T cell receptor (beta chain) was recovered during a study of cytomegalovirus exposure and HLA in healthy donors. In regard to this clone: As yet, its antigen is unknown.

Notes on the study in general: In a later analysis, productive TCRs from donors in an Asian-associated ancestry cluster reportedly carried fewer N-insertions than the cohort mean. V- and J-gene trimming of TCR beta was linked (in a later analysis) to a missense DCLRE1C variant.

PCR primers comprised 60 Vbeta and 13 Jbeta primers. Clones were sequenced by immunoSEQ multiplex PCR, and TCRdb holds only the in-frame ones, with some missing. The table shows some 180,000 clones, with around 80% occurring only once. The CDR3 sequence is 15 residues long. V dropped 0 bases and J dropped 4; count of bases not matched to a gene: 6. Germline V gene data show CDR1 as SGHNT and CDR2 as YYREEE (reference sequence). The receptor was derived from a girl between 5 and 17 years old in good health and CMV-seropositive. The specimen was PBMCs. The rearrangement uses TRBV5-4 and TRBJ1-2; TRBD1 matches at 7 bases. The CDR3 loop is CASSLVRDSLYGYTF. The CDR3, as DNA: TGTGCCAGCAGCTTGGTTCGGGACAGCCTCTATGGCTACACCTTC.